This T cell receptor beta chain originates from a study of blood T cell repertoires in COVID-19. The germline V gene has CDR1 LNHDA and CDR2 SQIVND (reference sequence). The CDR3 spans 19 residues. With 3 bases clipped from V and 1 base from J, the junction kept 12 bases outside the gene matches. Generated by immunoSEQ multiplex PCR, the TCRdb table keeps only in-frame clones and is missing some. The data hold fewer than 350,000 clones, with roughly 88% observed a single time. The sequencing sample was made of PBMCs or T cells enriched from blood (not recorded which). This TCR was recovered from a woman aged 25 to 39 who had recovered from COVID-19. The chain employs TRBV19 and TRBJ2-1; 10 bases are a match to TRBD2. This CDR3 reads CASSMYRLAGEGSYNEQFF. CDR3 sequence (DNA): TGTGCCAGTAGTATGTATAGGCTAGCGGGAGAGGGATCCTACAATGAGCAGTTCTTC.